This T cell receptor beta chain was observed in a study of T cell repertoires in cytomegalovirus infection. Study background: Evidence of both CMV infection and a matching HLA type came from public TCR beta signatures. The study, taken as a whole, reports: Cumulative frequency of public TCR beta families picked out carriers of CMV plus the relevant HLA. HLA-C-restricted CMV-specific TCR beta clonotypes prevailed in the ex vivo response.

From germline, CDR1 is MNHEY and CDR2 SVGEGT. The ends lost 2 bases at V and 4 bases at J; junction bases unmatched: 4. There are 14 residues in the CDR3. TCRdb redid the calling of the reads with MiXCR, one entry per CDR3 protein. The sample yields around 280,000 distinct CDR3 sequences, around 10% seen once. This clonotype appeared once. Its antigen is undetermined. The TCR comes from a human donor in good health (CMV status not recorded). Some clones in this sample may be carry-over from other donors' samples. V gene TRBV6-2 or TRBV6-3 combines with J gene TRBJ1-1; TRBD1 matches 7 bases. The sample taken for sequencing was PBMCs. The CDR3 nucleotides read TGTGCCAGCAGTTACAAGGGGGCGATCACTGAAGCTTTCTTT. Its protein product is CASSYKGAITEAFF.